Listed here are 31 T cell receptor beta chains from one sample, sequenced in a study of cytomegalovirus exposure and HLA in healthy donors. 60 Vbeta and 13 Jbeta primers were used in PCR. Sequencing used immunoSEQ multiplex PCR; TCRdb keeps in-frame clones, though not all of them. The sample consists of roughly 60,000 clones, 75% to 85% of them appearing once. What was sequenced was PBMCs. The receptors were sampled from a female donor in good health and CMV-seronegative.

The rearrangement links TRBV18 to TRBJ1-3; D ambiguous. V was shortened by 3 bases and J by 0 bases, with 18 bases between the two germline ends. Germline CDR1 reads KGHSH; CDR2 reads LQKENI. The CDR3 spans 18 residues. CDR3 sequence reads: CASSPFLSSPSSGNTIYF. CDR3 in DNA: TGTGCCAGCTCACCCTTTCTTAGCAGTCCAAGCTCTGGAAACACCATATATTTT. Based on the CDR3 plus reference TRBV18 and TRBJ1-3, the full variable domain is NAGVMQNPRHLVRRRGQEARLRCSPMKGHSHVYWYRQLPEEGLKFMVYLQKENIIDESGMPKERFSAEFPKEGPSILRIQQVVRGDSAAYFCASSPFLSSPSSGNTIYFGEGSWLTVV.

This clone was counted between two and nine times. This rearrangement joins TRBV18 to TRBJ2-3, with 7 nucleotides matching TRBD2. Germline V gene sequence: CDR1 KGHSH, CDR2 LQKENI. CDR3 length: 15 amino acids. V dropped 4 bases and J dropped 0; count of bases not matched to a gene: 4. The CDR3: CASSRTSASTDTQYF. The CDR3 region has the DNA TGTGCCAGCTCACGAACTAGCGCAAGCACAGATACGCAGTATTTT.

This clone is a singleton in its sample. The chain links TRBV10-3 to TRBJ1-2; TRBD1 matches at 7 bases. V shed 3 bases and J 1 base; nucleotides not matched to a gene: 8. This CDR3 is built from 16 residues. Germline lookup yields CDR1 ENHRY and CDR2 SYGVKD. The CDR3 protein is CAISEMDRTYNYGYTF. For the CDR3, the DNA is TGTGCCATCAGTGAAATGGACAGGACCTATAACTATGGCTACACCTTC.

The rearrangement uses TRBV5-4 and TRBJ2-1; 7 bases map to TRBD1. The junction had 7 bases not matched to a gene; V was cut back by 4 bases and J by 9 bases. The CDR3 spans 13 residues. In germline, CDR1 is SGHNT, CDR2 YYREEE (reference sequence). The DNA for the CDR3 is TGTGCCAGCAGCGCGTACAGGGGTACTGAGCAGTTCTTC. Translation: CASSAYRGTEQFF.

The chain uses TRBV4-1 and TRBJ2-3; D may be TRBD1 (6 bases). The CDR3 has 15 residues. V was pared by 5 bases and J by 0 bases, with 12 bases between. The germline CDR1 and CDR2 sequences are MGHRA and YSYEKL. CDR3 amino acids: CASSAAGGSTDTQYF. Written as DNA, the CDR3 is TGCGCCAGCAGCGCAGCTGGGGGCAGCACAGATACGCAGTATTTT.

The genes are TRBV7-2 and TRBJ1-2, with D possibly matching TRBD1 (5 bases). CDR3 size: 14 residues. The germline gives CDR1 SGHTA, CDR2 FQGNSA. Trimming removed 1 base at V and 7 bases at J, with 13 bases between. DNA for the CDR3: TGTGCCAGCAGCTTAGTTGGCAGGGAGGGTGGCTACACCTTC. Its protein product is CASSLVGREGGYTF.

V gene TRBV5-1 combines with J gene TRBJ1-2; a weak D match, TRBD1 (6 bases). Per the germline V gene, CDR1 is SGHRS and CDR2 is YFSETQ. V was clipped by 5 bases and J by 3 bases, with 14 bases between them. This CDR3 comprises 14 residues. CDR3 DNA sequence: TGCGCCAGCAGGGCAGGGGCGAATGACTATGGCTACACCTTC. Translation gives CASRAGANDYGYTF.

This rearrangement joins TRBV19 to TRBJ1-1, with 7 bases identical to TRBD1. This CDR3 comprises 15 residues. CDR1 is LNHDA, CDR2 SQIVND, per germline (reference sequence). The V segment lost 5 bases and the J segment 0 bases; nucleotides outside the gene matches: 6. CDR3 DNA: TGTGCCAGTAGTGCGGACAGGAGGCTGAACACTGAAGCTTTCTTT. Translating gives CASSADRRLNTEAFF. Full variable domain (missing parts from reference TRBV19 and TRBJ1-1): DGGITQSPKYLFRKEGQNVTLSCEQNLNHDAMYWYRQDPGQGLRLIYYSQIVNDFQKGDIAEGYSVSREKKESFPLTVTSAQKNPTAFYLCASSADRRLNTEAFFGQGTRLTVV.

The V and J genes are TRBV7-2 and TRBJ2-7; TRBD1 matches at 8 bases. The CDR3 has 15 amino acids. J gave up 0 bases and V 5 bases, and 6 bases lay outside the gene matches. The germline CDR1 and CDR2 sequences are SGHTA and FQGNSA. The CDR3 DNA reads as TGTGCCAGCAGCCCAGACAGGGGTAGCTCCTACGAGCAGTACTTC. This translates into CASSPDRGSSYEQYF.

J is TRBJ2-2 and V is TRBV11-3; the D is unclear. CDR3 size: 13 residues. Germline V CDR1 and CDR2: SGHNT, YENEEA. V shed 0 bases and J shed 5 bases, with 4 bases lying between them. Here the CDR3 reads CASSLDLTGELFF. In DNA form, the CDR3 reads TGTGCCAGCAGCTTAGATCTGACCGGGGAGCTGTTTTTT.

The chain couples TRBV5-1 to TRBJ1-3, with 8 bases lining up with TRBD1. The V gene's germline CDR1 is SGHRS and CDR2 YFSETQ. The trim removed 3 bases at V and 4 bases at J, leaving 6 bases unmatched. This CDR3 contains 15 residues. This CDR3 is CASSSGGSYGNTIYF. CDR3 nucleotide sequence: TGCGCCAGCAGCTCAGGGGGCAGTTACGGAAACACCATATATTTT.

This rearrangement joins TRBV12-5 to TRBJ2-2; D is uncertain. V lost 1 base, J lost 2 bases, and 8 bases lay in between. CDR3 size: 15 residues. CDR1 is LGHNT, CDR2 FRNRAP, per germline. The CDR3 coding sequence is TGTGCTAGTGGTTTGGCAGAAACAAACACCGGGGAGCTGTTTTTT. Its translation is CASGLAETNTGELFF.

This clone was picked up one time. This chain uses TRBV20-1 with TRBJ2-5, with D unresolved. CDR1 and CDR2 (germline): DFQATT, SNEGSKA (reference sequence). CDR3 length: 11 residues. V gave up 3 bases and J gave up 3 bases, with 5 bases separating them. In DNA form, the CDR3 reads TGCAGTGCTAGCCCGGAAGAGACCCAGTACTTC. This encodes CSASPEETQYF.

The V call is TRBV6-5, the J call TRBJ2-2; D remains ambiguous. With 5 bases removed from V and 0 bases from J, the gap between germline ends came to 7 bases. The CDR3 loop spans 14 amino acids. From germline, CDR1 is MNHEY and CDR2 SVGAGI. In DNA form, the CDR3 reads TGTGCCAGCAGTGAGGCGACGAACACCGGGGAGCTGTTTTTT. Encoded protein: CASSEATNTGELFF.

The chain joins TRBV19 to TRBJ1-1; D gene uncertain. Trimming removed 3 bases at V and 3 bases at J, with 17 bases between. Germline V lookup: CDR1 LNHDA, CDR2 SQIVND (reference sequence). This CDR3 spans 16 amino acids. CDR3 loop: CASSIFTGKRDTEAFF. DNA of the CDR3: TGTGCCAGTAGTATTTTTACGGGGAAGAGGGACACTGAAGCTTTCTTT.

The V gene is TRBV7-2, the J gene TRBJ2-3, with TRBD2 identical over 9 bases. CDR3 length equals 18 residues. The trim removed 5 bases at V and 4 bases at J, leaving 16 bases unmatched. Germline values: CDR1 SGHTA, CDR2 FQGNSA. CDR3 in amino acids: CASSLRLHGGGAADTQYF. CDR3 in DNA: TGTGCCAGCAGCCTTCGACTCCACGGCGGGGGGGCCGCAGATACGCAGTATTTT. The variable domain in full, completed from reference TRBV7-2 and TRBJ2-3, reads GAGVSQSPSNKVTEKGKDVELRCDPISGHTALYWYRQSLGQGLEFLIYFQGNSAPDKSGLPSDRFSAERTGGSVSTLTIQRTQQEDSAVYLCASSLRLHGGGAADTQYFGPGTRLTVL.

Judged by abundance, this clone is medium-sized. The chain joins TRBV7-3 to TRBJ2-3; unclear D gene. V was pared by 2 bases and J by 4 bases, with 7 bases between. This CDR3 is built from 13 residues. Germline assignment: CDR1 SGHTA and CDR2 FQGTGA. CDR3 amino acids: CASSLDRSDTQYF. The CDR3 DNA reads TGTGCCAGCAGCTTAGATCGGTCAGATACGCAGTATTTT.

This chain connects TRBV6-6 to TRBJ2-1; TRBD2 matches 14 bases. Trimming took 6 bases from V and 9 from J; bases not matched to a gene: 4. The CDR3 covers 14 residues. Germline CDR1 reads MNHNY; CDR2 reads SVGAGI (reference sequence). The CDR3 region is CASSGLAGGREQFF. CDR3 nucleotide sequence: TGTGCCAGCAGCGGACTAGCGGGGGGCCGTGAGCAGTTCTTC.

V and J are TRBV13 and TRBJ2-7; D gene uncertain. Between the trimmed V and J ends, which lost 2 bases and 12 bases, there was a span of 11 bases. Germline V gene data show CDR1 as PRHDT and CDR2 as FYEKMQ (reference sequence). The CDR3 covers 11 residues. The CDR3 reads CASSLRERWYF. For the CDR3, the DNA is TGTGCCAGCAGCTTACGAGAGAGGTGGTACTTC.

The chain recombines TRBV9 with TRBJ1-2; 9 bases match TRBD1. The V gene's germline CDR1 is SGDLS and CDR2 YYNGEE. The length of the CDR3 is 13 residues. V gave up 0 bases and J gave up 8 bases; unmatched junction bases: 2. The CDR3 region is CASSVDRGLGYTF. For the CDR3, the DNA is TGTGCCAGCAGCGTAGACAGGGGGCTAGGCTACACCTTC.

CDR3 nucleotides: TGTGCCAGCAGCAAAACAGGGGCCCAGAACACTGAAGCTTTCTTT. It specifies CASSKTGAQNTEAFF. The chain carries TRBV2 and TRBJ1-1, with 7 nucleotides matching TRBD1. J lost 1 base, V lost 6 bases, and 8 bases had no gene match. Germline V gene data show CDR1 as SNHLY and CDR2 as FYNNEI. This CDR3 region has 15 residues.

V is TRBV5-6 and J is TRBJ1-2; weak D call: TRBD1 (5 bases). The CDR3 has 15 amino acids. Trimming shortened V by 0 bases and J by 0 bases, and 9 bases separated the two germline ends. Germline CDR1 SGHDT, CDR2 YYEEEE. CDR3 residues: CASSLGGKANYGYTF. CDR3 DNA sequence: TGTGCCAGCAGCTTGGGGGGCAAAGCTAACTATGGCTACACCTTC.

The chain employs TRBV9 and TRBJ1-1; TRBD1 might be the D (6 bases). Looked up from germline, CDR1 is SGDLS and CDR2 is YYNGEE. The CDR3 consists of 16 residues. V was clipped by 0 bases and J by 5 bases, with 17 bases between them. The CDR3 region is CASSVAGQGWRTEAFF. The CDR3 DNA sequence: TGTGCCAGCAGCGTAGCGGGGCAGGGGTGGAGGACTGAAGCTTTCTTT. Looking up the rest from reference TRBV9 and TRBJ1-1 gives the full variable domain: DSGVTQTPKHLITATGQRVTLRCSPRSGDLSVYWYQQSLDQGLQFLIQYYNGEERAKGNILERFSAQQFPDLHSELNLSSLELGDSALYFCASSVAGQGWRTEAFFGQGTRLTVV.

The chain is built from TRBV5-4 and TRBJ1-1, with D hard to call. Germline loops: CDR1 SGHNT, CDR2 YYREEE (reference sequence). The CDR3 is 15 residues long. V was shortened by 0 bases and J by 4 bases, with 13 bases between the two germline ends. The CDR3 loop reads CASSLGGGIFTEAFF. Here the CDR3 DNA reads TGTGCCAGCAGCTTGGGGGGAGGGATATTCACTGAAGCTTTCTTT.

V usage is TRBV5-4 and J usage is TRBJ1-4, with 8 bases lining up with TRBD1. The trim removed 4 bases at V and 5 bases at J, leaving 7 bases unmatched. The CDR3 has 15 residues. Germline assignment: CDR1 SGHNT and CDR2 YYREEE (reference sequence). The CDR3 nucleotides are TGTGCCAGCAGCACTACGACAGGGGTAAATGAAAAACTGTTTTTT. Its translation: CASSTTTGVNEKLFF. The full variable domain, with the rest looked up from reference TRBV5-4 and TRBJ1-4, is ETGVTQSPTHLIKTRGQQVTLRCSSQSGHNTVSWYQQALGQGPQFIFQYYREEENGRGNFPPRFSGLQFPNYSSELNVNALELDDSALYLCASSTTTGVNEKLFFGSGTQLSVL.

The V call is TRBV7-6, the J call TRBJ2-5, with D hard to call. CDR1 and CDR2 from the germline V gene are SGHVS and FNYEAQ. The CDR3 spans 14 residues. V lost 5 bases to trimming and J lost 1 base, with 11 bases between them. The CDR3 spells CASSPKLFQETQYF. The DNA for the CDR3 is TGTGCCAGCAGCCCAAAACTTTTCCAAGAGACCCAGTACTTC.

This clone was found once. The junction departs from germline at one end; a sequencing error may be responsible. The V gene is TRBV7-9, the J gene TRBJ1-3; D unclear. The CDR3 covers 10 residues. CDR1 is SEHNR and CDR2 is FQNEAQ in the germline V gene (reference sequence). The CDR3 DNA sequence: TGTGCCAGCAGCTCGGGTTTGGCTGATTTT. Amino acids: CASSSGLADF.

As for this clone: At one boundary the junction diverges from the germline segment, which might be a read error. The identical CDR3 is also encoded by other nucleotide sequences in the sample. V gene TRBV27 combines with J gene TRBJ1-1; 8 bases line up with TRBD1. This CDR3 region has 14 residues. Germline CDR1 is MNHEY and CDR2 is SMNVEV (reference sequence). CDR3 in amino acids: CASSFRTGSTEAFF. CDR3 DNA sequence: TGTGCCAGCAGTTTCCGGACAGGGAGCACTGAGGCTTTCTTT.

This chain uses TRBV6-6 with TRBJ1-1; TRBD1 might be the D (6 bases). CDR3 size: 14 residues. Looked up from germline, CDR1 is MNHNY and CDR2 is SVGAGI (reference sequence). Trimming left V 2 bases short and J 2 bases short, with 9 bases between. The DNA for the CDR3 is TGTGCCAGCAGTTACGGGGGCCATAACACTGAAGCTTTCTTT. It codes for CASSYGGHNTEAFF.

The chain employs TRBV4-1 and TRBJ2-5; the match to TRBD2 covers 9 bases. The CDR3 covers 17 residues. Trimming removed 2 bases from V and 1 base from J; junction bases left unmatched: 8. Germline V gene data show CDR1 as MGHRA and CDR2 as YSYEKL. DNA for the CDR3: TGCGCCAGCAGCCAATCCCTGCTAGCGGGGTTCCAAGAGACCCAGTACTTC. Translating gives CASSQSLLAGFQETQYF.

The V and J genes are TRBV7-8 and TRBJ1-1, with 7 nucleotides matching TRBD1. V lost 3 bases to trimming and J lost 5 bases; unmatched junction nucleotides: 9. This CDR3 is built from 15 residues. Germline assignment: CDR1 SGHVS and CDR2 FQNEAQ. The CDR3 here is CASSLYRGSGTEAFF. In DNA, the CDR3 is TGTGCCAGCAGCTTGTACAGGGGAAGCGGGACTGAAGCTTTCTTT.